This is a list of T cell receptor beta chains from one sample in a study of T cells in tuberculosis. Method: immunoSEQ multiplex PCR; TCRdb's copy keeps in-frame clones and lacks some. The sample carries more than 35,000 clones, around 96% recorded once. Sequencing was performed on PBMCs. Receptor source: a donor between 10 and 35 years old with latent tuberculosis or without tuberculosis infection. Each CDR3 is given with its conserved first and last residue. D genes are given only for firm matches. Clone size appears in some rows only: once, few, many, or a class for an expanded clone.

>TRBJ1-2|once|NA|TRBV10-2
TGCGCCAGCAGTGAGTCAGGGGTGAGGAGTGGCTACACCTTC
CASSESGVRSGYTF
>TRBJ2-1|NA|TRBD2|TRBV29-1
TGCAGCGGAACACCGGCGCTAGCGGCATACAATGAGCAGTTCTTC
CSGTPALAAYNEQFF
>TRBJ2-3|NA|TRBD2|TRBV5-6
TGTGCCAGCAGCTTAGGGCTAGCGGGCTGGGATGATACGCAGTATTTT
CASSLGLAGWDDTQYF
>TRBJ2-2|NA|TRBD1|TRBV28
TGTGCCAGCAGTTTATTGTACGGGACAGGGGATCGGGTGGCCACCGGGGAGCTGTTTTTT
CASSLLYGTGDRVATGELFF
>TRBJ1-5|NA|NA|TRBV5-1
TGCGCCAGCAGCCTCCAGGGGAATAGCAATCAGCCCCAGCATTTT
CASSLQGNSNQPQHF
>TRBJ2-3|NA|NA|TRBV5-7
TGTGCCAGCAGCTTAGTGGGGGCGCATAGCACAGATACGCAGTATTTT
CASSLVGAHSTDTQYF
>TRBJ2-3|NA|NA|TRBV5-8
TGTGCCAGCAGCTTGGGCCAGAGGATAAAGACAGATACGCAGTATTTT
CASSLGQRIKTDTQYF
>TRBJ2-7|NA|TRBD2|TRBV10-3
TGTGCCATCAGTGAGTCGACTAGCGGGGGCTACGAGCAGTACTTC
CAISESTSGGYEQYF
>TRBJ2-7|NA|TRBD1|TRBV9
TGTGCCAGCAGTCCAACCGACAGGGGGCGGAACGAGCAGTACTTC
CASSPTDRGRNEQYF
>TRBJ1-2|NA|TRBD1|TRBV5-1
TGCGCCAGCAGCTCCGGGACAGCTAACTATGGCTACACCTTC
CASSSGTANYGYTF
>TRBJ2-7|NA|NA|TRBV6-6
TGTGCCAGCAGTTACCTCGTTTCTTACGAGCAGTACTTC
CASSYLVSYEQYF
>TRBJ2-7|NA|NA|TRBV19
TGTGCCAGTAGTACCGTTCAGGGGCCCACCTACGAGCAGTACTTC
CASSTVQGPTYEQYF
>TRBJ2-5|NA|NA|TRBV11-3
TGTGCCAGCAGCTTAGGAGGTGGTCCGGGGGAGACCCAGTACTTC
CASSLGGGPGETQYF
>TRBJ1-1|NA|TRBD1|TRBV5-1
TGCGCCAGCAGGGACCCGGGACAGGAGATGAACACTGAAGCTTTCTTT
CASRDPGQEMNTEAFF
>TRBJ2-7|NA|NA|TRBV15
TGTGCCACAGGGGCATACTACGAGCAGTACTTC
CATGAYYEQYF
>TRBJ2-4|NA|TRBD1|TRBV5-1
TGCGCCAGCAGCCTAGGGACAGTCCGAAGCTCGGCCAAAAACATTCAGTACTTC
CASSLGTVRSSAKNIQYF
>TRBJ2-7|NA|TRBD2|TRBV6-5
TGTGCCAGCAGCCTGACTAGCATCCACGAGCAGTACTTC
CASSLTSIHEQYF
>TRBJ2-2|NA|TRBD1|TRBV6-6
TGTGCCAGCAAAGGGGGCAACACCGGGGAGCTGTTTTTT
CASKGGNTGELFF
>TRBJ1-2|NA|TRBD1|TRBV5-6
TGTGCCAGCAGCTTGGTCATGGGACAGGCGAGCGGGGGCTACACCTTC
CASSLVMGQASGGYTF
>TRBJ2-1|medium-sized|NA|TRBV5-6
TGTGCCAGCAGCATGAGAGCCCTGAGTGAGCAGTTCTTC
CASSMRALSEQFF
>TRBJ1-5|NA|NA|TRBV27
TGTGCCAGCAGTTTAAACAACTATAGCAATCAGCCCCAGCATTTT
CASSLNNYSNQPQHF